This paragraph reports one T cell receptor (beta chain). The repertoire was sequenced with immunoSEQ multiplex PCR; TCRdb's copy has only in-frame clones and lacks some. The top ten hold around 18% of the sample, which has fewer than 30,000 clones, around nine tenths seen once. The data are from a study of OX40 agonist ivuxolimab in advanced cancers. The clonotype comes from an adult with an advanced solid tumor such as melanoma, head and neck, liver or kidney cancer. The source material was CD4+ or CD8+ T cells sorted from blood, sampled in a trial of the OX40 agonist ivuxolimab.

The CDR3 is CASSYSGRGDYGYTF. The CDR3, as DNA: TGTGCCAGCAGTTACTCGGGCAGGGGGGACTATGGCTACACCTTC. This chain uses TRBV6-5 with TRBJ1-2, with 7 bases matching TRBD1. This CDR3 spans 15 amino acids. Germline CDR1 and CDR2: MNHEY and SVGAGI. V shed 0 bases and J 3 bases; nucleotides not matched to a gene: 4.